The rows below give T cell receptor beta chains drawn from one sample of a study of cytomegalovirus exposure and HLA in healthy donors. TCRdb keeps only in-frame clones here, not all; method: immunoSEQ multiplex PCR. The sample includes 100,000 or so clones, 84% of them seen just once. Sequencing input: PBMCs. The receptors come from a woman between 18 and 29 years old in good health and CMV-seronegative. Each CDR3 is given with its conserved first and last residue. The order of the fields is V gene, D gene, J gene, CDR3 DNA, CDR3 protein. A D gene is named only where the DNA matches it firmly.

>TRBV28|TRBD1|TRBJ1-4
TGTGCCAGCGGACGGGGACAGGGTGAAAAACTGTTTTTT
CASGRGQGEKLFF
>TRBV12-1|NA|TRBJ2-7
TGTGCCAGCAGCGCGGACAAGAGAGCGTCCTACGAGCAGTACTTC
CASSADKRASYEQYF
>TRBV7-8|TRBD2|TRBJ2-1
TGTGCCAACCATTACCTCCACGGGAGGGCCTCCTACAATGAGCAGTTCTTC
CANHYLHGRASYNEQFF
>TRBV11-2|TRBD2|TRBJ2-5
TGTGCCAGCAGCTGGGCGGGGGTGGAGACCCAGTACTTC
CASSWAGVETQYF
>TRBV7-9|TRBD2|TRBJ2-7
TGTGCCAGCAGCTTAGCGGACCCCGGGACTAACTACGAGCAGTACTTC
CASSLADPGTNYEQYF
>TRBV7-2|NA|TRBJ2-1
TGTGCCAGCACCAAAGCTCGAAACAATGAGCAGTTCTTC
CASTKARNNEQFF
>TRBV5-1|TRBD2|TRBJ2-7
TGCGCCAGCAGCCCCCGGGGACTACCTGGAGAGCAGTACTTC
CASSPRGLPGEQYF
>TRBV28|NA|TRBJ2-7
TGTGCCACCCATGAGGGGGACGAGCAGTACTTC
CATHEGDEQYF
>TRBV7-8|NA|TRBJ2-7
TGTGCCAGCAGCCCCCCCCCGGGTTCCGAGCAGTACTTC
CASSPPPGSEQYF
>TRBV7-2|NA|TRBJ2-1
TGTGCCAGCAGCCTAGGGGCCCCCAGTAACCCGTTCTTC
CASSLGAPSNPFF
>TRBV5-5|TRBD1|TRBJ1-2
TGTGCCAGCAGCCCACGGCGCGTCGGGACAGTTCTCTATGGCTACACCTTC
CASSPRRVGTVLYGYTF
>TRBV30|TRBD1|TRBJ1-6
TGTGCCTGGAGTGGGGGGACAGGTTTTTCCTATAATTCACCCCTCCACTTT
CAWSGGTGFSYNSPLHF
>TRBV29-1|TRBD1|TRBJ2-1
TGCAGCGTTGAAGAAGGGGACAGGGGTGATGGGCAGTTCTTC
CSVEEGDRGDGQFF
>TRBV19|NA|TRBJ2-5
TGTGCCAGTGGACAAGGCGGGGGCAGGGAAGAGACCCAGTACTTC
CASGQGGGREETQYF
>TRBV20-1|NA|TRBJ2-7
TGCAGTGTCCAGCTGGGGAGGGAGCAGTACTTC
CSVQLGREQYF
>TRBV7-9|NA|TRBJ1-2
TGTGCCAGCAGCCACAACAGGGATGGCTACACCTTC
CASSHNRDGYTF